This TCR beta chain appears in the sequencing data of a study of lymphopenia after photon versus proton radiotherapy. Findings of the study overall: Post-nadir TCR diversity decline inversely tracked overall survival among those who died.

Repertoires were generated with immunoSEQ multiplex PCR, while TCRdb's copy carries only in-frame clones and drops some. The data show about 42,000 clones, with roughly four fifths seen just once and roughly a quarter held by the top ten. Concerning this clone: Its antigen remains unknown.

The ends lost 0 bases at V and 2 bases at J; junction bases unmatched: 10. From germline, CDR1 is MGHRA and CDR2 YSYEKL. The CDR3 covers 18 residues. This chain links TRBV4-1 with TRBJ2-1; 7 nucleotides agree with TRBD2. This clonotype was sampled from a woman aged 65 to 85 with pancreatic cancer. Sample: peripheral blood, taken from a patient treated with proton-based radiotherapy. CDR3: CASSQEAVLANAYNEQFF. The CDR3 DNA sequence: TGCGCCAGCAGCCAAGAGGCGGTACTAGCGAATGCCTACAATGAGCAGTTCTTC.